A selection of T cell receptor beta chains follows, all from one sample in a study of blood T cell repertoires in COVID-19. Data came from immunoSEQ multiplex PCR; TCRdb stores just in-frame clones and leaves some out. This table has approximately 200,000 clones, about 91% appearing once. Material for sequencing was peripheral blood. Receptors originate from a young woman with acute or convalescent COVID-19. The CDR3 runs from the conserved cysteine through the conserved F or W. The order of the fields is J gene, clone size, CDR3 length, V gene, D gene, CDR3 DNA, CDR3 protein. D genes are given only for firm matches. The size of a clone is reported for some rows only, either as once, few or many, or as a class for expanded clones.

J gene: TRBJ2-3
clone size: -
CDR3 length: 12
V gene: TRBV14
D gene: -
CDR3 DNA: TGTGCCAGCAGCCAAGCTTCGGATACGCAGTATTTT
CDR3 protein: CASSQASDTQYF

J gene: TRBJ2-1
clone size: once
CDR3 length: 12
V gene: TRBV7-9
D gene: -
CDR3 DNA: TGTGCCAGCAGCTTTCCTACTGCTGAGCAGTTCTTC
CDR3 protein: CASSFPTAEQFF

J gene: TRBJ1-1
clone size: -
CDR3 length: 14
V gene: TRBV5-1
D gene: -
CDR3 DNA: TGCGCCAGCAGCCCCGACAGGCTGAACACTGAAGCTTTCTTT
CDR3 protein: CASSPDRLNTEAFF

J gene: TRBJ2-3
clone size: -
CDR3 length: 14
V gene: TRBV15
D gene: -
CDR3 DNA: TGTGCCACCAGCAGAGATCGCGAGGCCGATACGCAGTATTTT
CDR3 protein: CATSRDREADTQYF

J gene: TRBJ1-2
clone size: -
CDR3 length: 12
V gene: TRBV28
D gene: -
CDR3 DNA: TGTGCCAGCAGTTTTGGCCCCTATGGCTACACCTTC
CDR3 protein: CASSFGPYGYTF

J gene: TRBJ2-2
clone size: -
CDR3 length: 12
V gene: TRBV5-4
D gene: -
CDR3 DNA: TGTGCCAGCAGCTCCTATCGCGGGGAGCTGTTTTTT
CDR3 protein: CASSSYRGELFF

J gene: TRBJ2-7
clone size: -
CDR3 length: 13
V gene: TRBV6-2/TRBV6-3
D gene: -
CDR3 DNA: TGTGCCAGCAGTTATTCTAGCAGTTACGAGCAGTACTTC
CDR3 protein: CASSYSSSYEQYF

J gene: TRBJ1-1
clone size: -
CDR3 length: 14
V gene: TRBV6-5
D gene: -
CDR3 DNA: TGTGCCAGCACTCGGGGGGGCATGAACACTGAAGCTTTCTTT
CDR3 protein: CASTRGGMNTEAFF

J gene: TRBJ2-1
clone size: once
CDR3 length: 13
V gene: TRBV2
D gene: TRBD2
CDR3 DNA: TGTGCCACCCAGGCTGAGGGAGGGCTTGAGCAGTTCTTC
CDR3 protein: CATQAEGGLEQFF

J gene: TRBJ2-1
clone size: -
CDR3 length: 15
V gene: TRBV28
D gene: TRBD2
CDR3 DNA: TGTGCCAGCAGCCCCGGACTAGCGGCCTACAATGAGCAGTTCTTC
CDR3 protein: CASSPGLAAYNEQFF

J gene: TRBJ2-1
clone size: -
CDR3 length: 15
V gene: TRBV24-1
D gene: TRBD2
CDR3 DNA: TGTGCCACCAGTGATCCGGGGACTAGCGGGAATGAGCAGTTCTTC
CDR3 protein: CATSDPGTSGNEQFF

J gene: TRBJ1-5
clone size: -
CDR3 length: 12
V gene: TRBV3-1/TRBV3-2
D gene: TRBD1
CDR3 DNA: TGTGCCAGCAGCCCAGGGGGTCAGCCCCAGCATTTT
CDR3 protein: CASSPGGQPQHF

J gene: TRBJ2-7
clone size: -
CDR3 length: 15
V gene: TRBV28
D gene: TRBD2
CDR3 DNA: TGTGCCAGCAGTTTTCTAGCGGGAGGGTTAGACGAGCAGTACTTC
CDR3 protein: CASSFLAGGLDEQYF

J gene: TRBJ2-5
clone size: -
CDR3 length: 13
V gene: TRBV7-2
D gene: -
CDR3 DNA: TGTGCCAGCAGCTTGTGGGACACGGAGACCCAGTACTTC
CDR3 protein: CASSLWDTETQYF

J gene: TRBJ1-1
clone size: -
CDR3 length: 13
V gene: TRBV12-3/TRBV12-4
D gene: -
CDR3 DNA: TGTGCCAGCAGTCCCGACAGGCACAGTAGAGCTTTCTTT
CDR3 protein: CASSPDRHSRAFF

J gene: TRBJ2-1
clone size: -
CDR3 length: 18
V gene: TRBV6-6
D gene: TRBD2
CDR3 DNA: TGTGCCAGCAGTCAGGGAGGTTTTAGCGGGAGGGCCGAGAATGAGCAGTTCTTC
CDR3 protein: CASSQGGFSGRAENEQFF

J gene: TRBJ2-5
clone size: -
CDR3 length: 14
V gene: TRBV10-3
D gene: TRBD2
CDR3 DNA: TGTGCCACCAGGACTAGCGGGCGCCAAGAGACCCAGTACTTC
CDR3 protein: CATRTSGRQETQYF

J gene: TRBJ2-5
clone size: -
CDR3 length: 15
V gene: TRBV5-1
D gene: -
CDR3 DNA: TGCGCCAGCAAAACCGGAGGGTGGGGTGTAGAGACCCAGTACTTC
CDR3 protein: CASKTGGWGVETQYF

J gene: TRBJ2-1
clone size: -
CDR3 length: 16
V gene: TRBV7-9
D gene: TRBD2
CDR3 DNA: TGTGCCAGCAGCCCAACGGGGGGACTAGCGGCAAATGAGCAGTTCTTC
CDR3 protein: CASSPTGGLAANEQFF

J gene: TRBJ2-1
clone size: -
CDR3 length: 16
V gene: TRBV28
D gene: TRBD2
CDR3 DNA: TGTGCCAGCAAGATAGCGGGAGGGCATTCCTACAATGAGCAGTTCTTC
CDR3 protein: CASKIAGGHSYNEQFF

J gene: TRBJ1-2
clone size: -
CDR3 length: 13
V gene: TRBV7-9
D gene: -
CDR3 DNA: TGTGCCAGCAGCTTAGCGGGAGGGTCCGGCTACACCTTC
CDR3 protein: CASSLAGGSGYTF

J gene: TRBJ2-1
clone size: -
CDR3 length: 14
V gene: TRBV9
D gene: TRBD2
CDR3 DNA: TGTGCCAGCAGCGTGGGGGGAGGGTACAATGAGCAGTTCTTC
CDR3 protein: CASSVGGGYNEQFF

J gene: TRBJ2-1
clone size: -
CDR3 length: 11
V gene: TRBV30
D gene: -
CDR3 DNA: TGTGCCTGGAGTTCCCTCAATGAGCAGTTCTTC
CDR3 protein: CAWSSLNEQFF

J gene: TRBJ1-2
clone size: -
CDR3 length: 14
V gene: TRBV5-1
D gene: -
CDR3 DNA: TGCGCCAGCAGCCCGACAGACCTTGACTATGGCTACACCTTC
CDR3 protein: CASSPTDLDYGYTF

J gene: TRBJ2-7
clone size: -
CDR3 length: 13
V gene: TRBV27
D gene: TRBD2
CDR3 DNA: TGTGCCAGCGGGAGGGCTAGCTCCTACGAGCAGTACTTC
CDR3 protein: CASGRASSYEQYF

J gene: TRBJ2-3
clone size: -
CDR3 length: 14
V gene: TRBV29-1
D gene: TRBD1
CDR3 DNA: TGCAGCGCGCTCAGGGACAGGGGTGCAGATACGCAGTATTTT
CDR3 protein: CSALRDRGADTQYF

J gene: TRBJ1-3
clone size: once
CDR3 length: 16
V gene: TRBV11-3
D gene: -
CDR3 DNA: TGTGCCAGCACCCTGGGGGCAGGGTTCTCTGGAAACACCATATATTTT
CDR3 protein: CASTLGAGFSGNTIYF

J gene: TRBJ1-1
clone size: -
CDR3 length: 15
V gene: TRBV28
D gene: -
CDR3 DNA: TGTGCCAGCAGTTTATTTAGCCGGCTAAACACTGAAGCTTTCTTT
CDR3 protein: CASSLFSRLNTEAFF

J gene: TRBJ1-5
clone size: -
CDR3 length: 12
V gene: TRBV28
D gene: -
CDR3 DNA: TGTGCCAGCAGTTTAGAGTCTCAGCCCCAGCATTTT
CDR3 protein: CASSLESQPQHF

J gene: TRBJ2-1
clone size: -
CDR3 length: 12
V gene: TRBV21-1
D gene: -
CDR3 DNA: TGTGCCACCTGGGGACACCGCAATGAGCAGTTCTTC
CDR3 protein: CATWGHRNEQFF

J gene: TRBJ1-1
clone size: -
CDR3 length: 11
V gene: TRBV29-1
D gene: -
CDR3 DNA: TGCAGCGTTGTGGCAAACACTGAAGCTTTCTTT
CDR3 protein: CSVVANTEAFF

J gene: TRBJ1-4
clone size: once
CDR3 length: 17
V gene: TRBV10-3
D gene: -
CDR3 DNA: TGTGCCATCAGTGAACGATCGGCCAAGGGGATTAATGAAAAACTGTTTTTT
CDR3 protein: CAISERSAKGINEKLFF

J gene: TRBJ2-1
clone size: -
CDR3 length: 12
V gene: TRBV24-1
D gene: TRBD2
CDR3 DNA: TGTGCCACCGGGACTAGCGGGAGTGAGCAGTTCTTC
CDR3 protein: CATGTSGSEQFF

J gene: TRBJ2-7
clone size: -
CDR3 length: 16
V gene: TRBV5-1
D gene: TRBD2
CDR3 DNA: TGCGCCAGCAGCTTCGCCACTAGCGGGAGAACCTACGAGCAGTACTTC
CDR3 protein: CASSFATSGRTYEQYF

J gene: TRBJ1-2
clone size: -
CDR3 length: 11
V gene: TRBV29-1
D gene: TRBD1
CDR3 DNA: TGCAGCGGGGGGACAGTCGAGGGCTACACCTTC
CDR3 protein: CSGGTVEGYTF

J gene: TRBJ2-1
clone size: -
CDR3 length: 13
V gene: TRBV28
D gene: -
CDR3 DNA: TGTGCCAGCACTGAGGGTTCCTACAATGAGCAGTTCTTC
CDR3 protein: CASTEGSYNEQFF

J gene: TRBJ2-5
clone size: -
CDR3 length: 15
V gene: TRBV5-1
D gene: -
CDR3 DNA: TGCGCCAGCAGCACACCCGGGACTTCGAAAGAGACCCAGTACTTC
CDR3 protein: CASSTPGTSKETQYF

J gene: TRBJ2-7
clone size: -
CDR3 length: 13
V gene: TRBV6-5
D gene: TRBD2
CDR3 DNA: TGTGCCAGCGGACTAGCGGGAGGGAACGAGCAGTACTTC
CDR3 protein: CASGLAGGNEQYF

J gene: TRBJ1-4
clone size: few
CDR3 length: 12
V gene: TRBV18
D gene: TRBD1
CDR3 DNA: TGTGCCAGCTCACCGGACAGGGAAAAACTGTTTTTT
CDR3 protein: CASSPDREKLFF

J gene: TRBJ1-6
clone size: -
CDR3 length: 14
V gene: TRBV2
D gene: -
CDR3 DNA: TGTGCCAGCAGTGATCAGGGCCCTAATTCACCCCTCCACTTT
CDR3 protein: CASSDQGPNSPLHF

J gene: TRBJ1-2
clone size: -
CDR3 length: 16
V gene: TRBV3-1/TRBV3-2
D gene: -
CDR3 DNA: TGTGCCAGCAGCCAACTGGGGGGGGGCTCTGGCTATGGCTACACCTTC
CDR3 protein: CASSQLGGGSGYGYTF

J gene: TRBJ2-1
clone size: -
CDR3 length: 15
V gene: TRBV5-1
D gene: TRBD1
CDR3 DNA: TGCGCCAGCAGCGAGGGACAGGGTACCTTCAATGAGCAGTTCTTC
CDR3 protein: CASSEGQGTFNEQFF

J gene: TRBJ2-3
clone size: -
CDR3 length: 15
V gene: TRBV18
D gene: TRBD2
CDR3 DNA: TGTGCCAGCTCACCACAGGTAGCGGGAGAAGATACGCAGTATTTT
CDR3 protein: CASSPQVAGEDTQYF

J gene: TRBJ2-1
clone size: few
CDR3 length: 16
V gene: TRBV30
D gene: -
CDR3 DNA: TGTGCCCAATCGACAGGAGATGGAGGAGCGTACAATGAGCAGTTCTTC
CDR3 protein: CAQSTGDGGAYNEQFF

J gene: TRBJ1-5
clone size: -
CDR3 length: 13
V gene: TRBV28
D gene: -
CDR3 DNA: TGTGCCAGCAGTTTATGGAGTGGTCAGCCCCAGCATTTT
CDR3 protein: CASSLWSGQPQHF

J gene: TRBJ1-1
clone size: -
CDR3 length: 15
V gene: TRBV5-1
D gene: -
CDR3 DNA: TGCGCCAGCCGAGTGGGCAGGGCCATGAACACTGAAGCTTTCTTT
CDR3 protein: CASRVGRAMNTEAFF